Below are 5 T cell receptor beta chains sequenced from a single sample in a study of cytomegalovirus exposure and HLA in healthy donors. Use of 60 Vbeta and 13 Jbeta primers characterized the PCR. Sequencing was performed with immunoSEQ multiplex PCR; in TCRdb, only in-frame clones are kept and a portion is missing. The data contain 90,000 to 120,000 clones, roughly three quarters of them singletons. The specimen was PBMCs. These receptors came from a man between 18 and 35 years old in good health and CMV-seronegative.

The V call is TRBV4-3, the J call TRBJ1-2, with no clear D. The V and J ends lost 0 bases and 4 bases respectively, with 9 bases between them. In germline, CDR1 is LGHNA, CDR2 YSLEER. The CDR3 extends over 14 amino acids. For the CDR3, the DNA is TGCGCCAGCAGCCAAGATCGGTACGTCTATGGCTACACCTTC. It codes for CASSQDRYVYGYTF.

The V gene is TRBV18, the J gene TRBJ2-5; 7 bases map to TRBD1. Trimming cost V 3 bases and J 1 base; bases outside gene matches: 14. This CDR3 is built from 18 residues. Germline CDR1 reads KGHSH; CDR2 reads LQKENI. The CDR3 sequence is CASSPRRQADRPQETQYF. The CDR3 DNA follows: TGTGCCAGCTCACCCCGGCGCCAGGCGGACAGGCCCCAAGAGACCCAGTACTTC.

The chain links TRBV6-6 to TRBJ2-2; 8 positions agree with TRBD1. After removal of 6 bases from V and 2 bases from J, the junction contained 5 bases not matched to a gene. The CDR3 extends over 15 amino acids. Germline V CDR1 and CDR2: MNHNY, SVGAGI (reference sequence). The CDR3 spells CASRTTGANTGELFF. The CDR3 DNA reads as TGTGCCAGCAGGACGACAGGGGCCAACACCGGGGAGCTGTTTTTT.

V gene TRBV5-1 combines with J gene TRBJ2-5, with D maybe TRBD2 (6 bases). V was trimmed by 4 bases and J by 1 base, leaving 14 bases between them. This CDR3 comprises 15 residues. CDR1 is SGHRS and CDR2 is YFSETQ in the germline V gene. CDR3 loop: CASSPLDGGQETQYF. The CDR3 nucleotides read TGCGCCAGCAGCCCTTTGGACGGGGGCCAAGAGACCCAGTACTTC.

The V and J genes are TRBV29-1 and TRBJ2-1; TRBD1 matches 8 bases. The CDR3 contains 14 residues. V shed 5 bases, J shed 3 bases, and the junction held 6 bases outside the gene matches. Per the germline V gene, CDR1 is SQVTM and CDR2 is ANQGSEA. CDR3 sequence: CSVLGQGDYNEQFF. CDR3 sequence (DNA): TGCAGCGTTCTTGGACAGGGAGACTACAATGAGCAGTTCTTC.